This T cell receptor beta chain was captured in a study of Graves' ophthalmopathy and Graves' hyperthyroidism. The study, taken as a whole, reports: Classification of ophthalmopathy versus stable hyperthyroidism by a 13-signature model yielded under 90% sensitivity and approximately 79% specificity.

Researchers took RNA transcripts and amplified TCR beta CDR3 regions from them. The workflow started with a first-round RT-PCR run with HTBI primers and then moved on to a second-round multiplex PCR. TCRdb reprocessed the multiplex PCR reads with MiXCR, giving one entry per CDR3 protein. The sample carries about 480,000 distinct CDR3 sequences, approximately 15% recorded once. The germline V gene encodes CDR1 LGHDT and CDR2 YNNKEL (reference sequence). This CDR3 has 15 residues. The V segment lost 0 bases and the J segment 5 bases; nucleotides outside the gene matches: 5. Note on this clonotype: Its target is unknown.

Ophthalmopathy donors were characterized by moderate-to-severe activity, CAS of at least 3, NOSPECS of at least 4, and duration under 3 months. Sequencing was done on a sample of blood. The TCR was taken from a woman under 40 with Graves' ophthalmopathy. This chain uses TRBV3-1 with TRBJ2-7; 9 nucleotides agree with TRBD1. The CDR3 loop is CASSQDPTGGNEQYF. As DNA, the CDR3 is TGTGCCAGCAGCCAAGATCCCACAGGGGGCAACGAGCAGTACTTC.